Below are 21 T cell receptor beta chains sequenced from a single sample in a study of T-cell memory formation after mild COVID-19. TCRdb fed the 5' RACE reads into MiXCR, producing one record per CDR3 protein. There are 270,000 or so distinct CDR3 sequences in the sample; over 15% occur only once, and 23% lies in the top ten. Sequenced input: PBMCs or a T cell subset sorted from them (not recorded which). The receptor set was obtained from a man younger than 35 who had mild COVID-19 (a few samples of this study predate the infection). Cell type and time point are not known.

The J gene is TRBJ1-2, the V gene TRBV12-3 or TRBV12-4; TRBD1 aligns across 7 bases. CDR3 length: 13 residues. The trim removed 5 bases at V and 4 bases at J, leaving 4 bases unmatched. CDR3 sequence (DNA): TGTGCCAGCAGTGGACAGGTCAGCTATGGCTACACCTTC. Protein sequence: CASSGQVSYGYTF.

This clonotype was detected a few times. The chain has TRBV30 and TRBJ2-1; perhaps D is TRBD1 or TRBD2 (5 bases each). This CDR3 comprises 14 residues. V gave up 1 base and J gave up 0 bases, with 7 bases separating them. Germline CDR1 GTSNPN, CDR2 SVGIG (reference sequence). The CDR3 loop reads CAWSAGSSYNEQFF. In DNA, the CDR3 is TGTGCCTGGAGTGCAGGGAGCTCCTACAATGAGCAGTTCTTC.

This clonotype was detected only a few times. The rearrangement joins TRBV5-6 to TRBJ2-1, with D uncertain. Germline V gives CDR1 SGHDT, CDR2 YYEEEE. CDR3 length: 16 amino acids. The V end lost 4 bases, the J end lost 0 bases, and 14 bases lay between the germline ends. In DNA, the CDR3 is TGTGCCAGCAGCCCGGCCGGCGGTGCCTCCTACAATGAGCAGTTCTTC. It translates to CASSPAGGASYNEQFF.

The chain carries TRBV5-1 and TRBJ2-4; 7 nucleotides agree with TRBD2. Germline-derived CDR1 and CDR2 are SGHRS and YFSETQ. This CDR3 contains 14 residues. The V and J ends lost 4 bases and 8 bases, in that order; junction bases with no gene match: 9. For the CDR3, the DNA is TGCGCCAGCAGCGGAGGAGCGGGGTATGACATTCAGTACTTC. Amino acids: CASSGGAGYDIQYF.

The V call is TRBV30, the J call TRBJ2-1, with D perhaps being TRBD1 or TRBD2 (5 bases each). The germline gives CDR1 GTSNPN, CDR2 SVGIG (reference sequence). The CDR3 is made up of 12 amino acids. V was trimmed by 5 bases and J by 6 bases, leaving 11 bases between them. CDR3 sequence: CAWGDGGNEQFF. The CDR3 nucleotides read TGTGCCTGGGGGGATGGGGGCAATGAGCAGTTCTTC.

V and J are TRBV5-5 and TRBJ2-2, with D perhaps assigned TRBD1 or TRBD2 (5 bases each). The CDR3 loop spans 14 amino acids. Trimming removed 4 bases at V and 7 bases at J, with 14 bases between. Looked up from germline, CDR1 is SGHKS and CDR2 is YYEKEE (reference sequence). The CDR3 protein is CASSPDGGFGELFF. CDR3 DNA sequence: TGTGCCAGCAGCCCGGATGGGGGATTCGGGGAGCTGTTTTTT. The full variable domain, completed using reference TRBV5-5 and TRBJ2-2, is DAGVTQSPTHLIKTRGQQVTLRCSPISGHKSVSWYQQVLGQGPQFIFQYYEKEERGRGNFPDRFSARQFPNYSSELNVNALLLGDSALYLCASSPDGGFGELFFGEGSRLTVL.

V is TRBV6-5 and J is TRBJ1-2, with a possible D match to TRBD1 (6 bases). The V end was cut by 6 bases, the J end by 5 bases, with 16 bases between. Germline V gives CDR1 MNHEY, CDR2 SVGAGI. The CDR3 sequence is 14 residues long. The CDR3 sequence: CASREGTSYYGYTF. CDR3 in DNA: TGTGCCAGCAGGGAAGGGACAAGTTATTATGGCTACACCTTC.

This clonotype showed up just a few times. The J gene is TRBJ2-2, the V gene TRBV9, with 9 bases fitting TRBD2. The J segment lost 3 bases and the V segment lost 3 bases, leaving 3 bases of the junction unmatched. Germline V gives CDR1 SGDLS, CDR2 YYNGEE. The CDR3 consists of 15 residues. CDR3 protein: CASSASGGYTGELFF. The CDR3 nucleotides are TGTGCCAGCAGCGCGAGCGGGGGGTACACCGGGGAGCTGTTTTTT. The complete variable domain, with remaining parts taken from reference TRBV9 and TRBJ2-2, reads DSGVTQTPKHLITATGQRVTLRCSPRSGDLSVYWYQQSLDQGLQFLIQYYNGEERAKGNILERFSAQQFPDLHSELNLSSLELGDSALYFCASSASGGYTGELFFGEGSRLTVL.

This clonotype was counted a few times. This chain uses TRBV3-1 with TRBJ1-2; no firm D call. The length of the CDR3 is 12 residues. The V and J ends lost 4 bases and 8 bases respectively, with 11 bases between them. Looked up from germline, CDR1 is LGHDT and CDR2 is YNNKEL (reference sequence). CDR3 in amino acids: CASSLRQEGYTF. The CDR3 DNA reads as TGTGCCAGCAGCCTCCGCCAAGAGGGCTACACCTTC.

This clonotype was observed at least ten times. The chain links TRBV5-1 to TRBJ2-5, with D uncertain. This CDR3 has 14 amino acids. V was clipped by 4 bases and J by 2 bases, with 12 bases between them. CDR1 and CDR2 from the germline V gene are SGHRS and YFSETQ. The CDR3 coding sequence is TGCGCCAGCAGCGTGGGCTCTATACAAGAGACCCAGTACTTC. Translated, it gives CASSVGSIQETQYF.

The chain links TRBV5-4 to TRBJ2-1; TRBD2 aligns across 9 bases. V gave up 4 bases and J gave up 7 bases; unmatched junction bases: 6. Germline V lookup: CDR1 SGHNT, CDR2 YYREEE (reference sequence). The CDR3 is made up of 14 amino acids. The chain's CDR3 is CASSLRGGWNEQFF. The CDR3, as DNA: TGTGCCAGCAGCCTGCGGGGGGGCTGGAATGAGCAGTTCTTC.

This chain joins TRBV12-3 or TRBV12-4 and TRBJ1-1, with a possible D match to TRBD1 (6 bases). This CDR3 region has 13 residues. V was trimmed by 5 bases and J by 3 bases, leaving 10 bases between them. The CDR3 region is CASSRQGYTEAFF. The CDR3 coding sequence is TGTGCCAGCAGTCGGCAGGGGTACACTGAAGCTTTCTTT.

This clonotype was seen more than once but under ten times. The chain has TRBV9 and TRBJ2-5; tentatively, D is TRBD2 (6 bases). Deletions cut 0 bases from V and 5 bases from J, with 11 bases between. Germline assignment: CDR1 SGDLS and CDR2 YYNGEE. The CDR3 is 14 amino acids. DNA for the CDR3: TGTGCCAGCAGCGTAGACACTAGCTGGGAGACCCAGTACTTC. Its protein is CASSVDTSWETQYF.

The CDR3 sequence: CASSSWGGDTQYF. CDR3 in DNA: TGTGCCAGCAGTTCGTGGGGGGGAGATACGCAGTATTTT. The chain carries TRBV12-3 or TRBV12-4 and TRBJ2-3, with 7 bases lining up with TRBD2. The junction had 3 bases not matched to a gene; V was cut back by 4 bases and J by 5 bases. The CDR3 contains 13 residues.

The chain is built from TRBV27 and TRBJ2-7; D gene ambiguous. Germline CDR1 MNHEY, CDR2 SMNVEV (reference sequence). This CDR3 is 12 amino acids long. Trimming left V 5 bases short and J 4 bases short, with 9 bases between. CDR3 residues: CASSPIGYEQYF. The DNA for the CDR3 is TGTGCCAGCAGTCCCATTGGATACGAGCAGTACTTC.

The table lists this clonotype with a few counts. This chain joins TRBV27 and TRBJ2-7; D ambiguous. CDR1 and CDR2 from the germline V gene are MNHEY and SMNVEV (reference sequence). The CDR3 extends over 13 amino acids. V lost 6 bases, J lost 3 bases, and 12 bases lay in between. The CDR3 nucleotides are TGTGCCAGCAGCCCCGGGCGGCTCTACGAGCAGTACTTC. Protein product: CASSPGRLYEQYF.

This chain connects TRBV5-1 to TRBJ1-2; TRBD1 matches 7 bases. The J segment lost 0 bases and the V segment lost 7 bases, leaving 12 bases of the junction unmatched. The germline gives CDR1 SGHRS, CDR2 YFSETQ. The CDR3 extends over 16 amino acids. The CDR3 protein is CASARGQRPSNYGYTF. DNA of the CDR3: TGCGCCAGCGCGCGGGGACAGCGGCCCTCTAACTATGGCTACACCTTC.

This sequence joins TRBV20-1 and TRBJ2-7, with 10 positions matching TRBD2. CDR1 is DFQATT, CDR2 SNEGSKA, per germline (reference sequence). V lost 0 bases to trimming and J lost 4 bases; unmatched junction nucleotides: 0. This CDR3 has 13 residues. CDR3 DNA: TGCAGTGCTAGAGAGGGACTAGCGTACGAGCAGTACTTC. Translation gives CSAREGLAYEQYF.

This clonotype was observed at least ten times. The chain couples TRBV5-1 to TRBJ2-6; D not certain. The germline gives CDR1 SGHRS, CDR2 YFSETQ. Trimming shortened V by 1 base and J by 0 bases, and 2 bases separated the two germline ends. This CDR3 has 14 residues. The CDR3 DNA reads TGCGCCAGCAGCTTGTACTCTGGGGCCAACGTCCTGACTTTC. This sequence encodes CASSLYSGANVLTF.

This clonotype was seen more than once but under ten times. The rearrangement joins TRBV6-5 to TRBJ1-1; no clear D. The V end was cut by 8 bases, the J end by 6 bases, with 16 bases between. Germline assignment: CDR1 MNHEY and CDR2 SVGAGI. The CDR3 covers 13 residues. CDR3 in DNA: TGTGCCAGCCTTTCGGGCTTGAGGGCTGAAGCTTTCTTT. Translation: CASLSGLRAEAFF.

This clonotype was observed at least ten times. The J gene is TRBJ2-3, the V gene TRBV20-1, with 8 bases identical to TRBD2. Trimming cost V 6 bases and J 4 bases; bases outside gene matches: 12. Germline lookup yields CDR1 DFQATT and CDR2 SNEGSKA (reference sequence). The length of the CDR3 is 15 residues. CDR3 sequence (DNA): TGCAGTGCCGACGAACCGGGACTAGACGCAGATACGCAGTATTTT. This gives the protein CSADEPGLDADTQYF.